The 15 T cell receptor beta chains given below trace back to one sample, sequenced in a study of early stage breast cancer tumors. This table comes from immunoSEQ multiplex PCR, and its TCRdb copy is limited to in-frame clones, with some not included. The sample has about 72,000 clones, roughly 80% seen once. Sequencing was carried out using blood. All receptors come from a person aged 55 to 75 with breast cancer.

The CDR3 DNA follows: TGTGCCAGCAGCTTCACAGGGATCTATGGCTACACCTTC. Protein product: CASSFTGIYGYTF. The chain links TRBV7-2 to TRBJ1-2; D is possibly TRBD1 (6 bases). Per the germline V gene, CDR1 is SGHTA and CDR2 is FQGNSA. V gave up 3 bases and J gave up 4 bases, with 9 bases separating them. CDR3 length equals 13 residues. Looking up the rest from reference TRBV7-2 and TRBJ1-2 gives the full variable domain: GAGVSQSPSNKVTEKGKDVELRCDPISGHTALYWYRQSLGQGLEFLIYFQGNSAPDKSGLPSDRFSAERTGGSVSTLTIQRTQQEDSAVYLCASSFTGIYGYTFGSGTRLTVV.

This sequence joins TRBV7-8 and TRBJ2-1; TRBD2 aligns across 9 bases. This CDR3 has 19 amino acids. Germline assignment: CDR1 SGHVS and CDR2 FQNEAQ. Unmatched junction bases numbered 19, after V lost 5 bases and J lost 5 bases. The CDR3 sequence is CASSPLRLAGLLRDNEQFF. The DNA of the CDR3 is TGTGCCAGCAGCCCCCTCCGCCTAGCGGGACTTCTCAGGGACAATGAGCAGTTCTTC.

The chain combines TRBV11-2 with TRBJ2-4; 7 bases agree with TRBD1. CDR1 and CDR2 from the germline V gene are SGHAT and FQNNGV. The V segment lost 4 bases and the J segment 4 bases; nucleotides outside the gene matches: 7. The length of the CDR3 is 15 residues. The CDR3 DNA sequence: TGTGCCAGCAGCTCTAGAGGGGGCCCAAAAAACATTCAGTACTTC. This gives the protein CASSSRGGPKNIQYF.

This clone was picked up one time. V usage is TRBV9 and J usage is TRBJ2-1; D uncertain. CDR1 and CDR2 (germline): SGDLS, YYNGEE. The V gene lost 0 bases and the J gene lost 1 base, with 11 bases spanning the gap. This CDR3 has 16 amino acids. The CDR3 protein is CASSVGLGISYNEQFF. The CDR3 DNA is TGTGCCAGCAGCGTAGGTTTGGGAATTTCCTACAATGAGCAGTTCTTC. The whole variable domain, remainder taken from reference TRBV9 and TRBJ2-1, is DSGVTQTPKHLITATGQRVTLRCSPRSGDLSVYWYQQSLDQGLQFLIQYYNGEERAKGNILERFSAQQFPDLHSELNLSSLELGDSALYFCASSVGLGISYNEQFFGPGTRLTVL.

A note on this clone: A junction end diverges from the germline sequence, so it may reflect a read error. The chain carries TRBV7-7 and TRBJ2-1; D gene ambiguous. The CDR3 spans 13 residues. Germline loops: CDR1 SSHAT, CDR2 FNYEAQ (reference sequence). The CDR3 DNA follows: TGTGCTAGCAGCTTAGAGCGATACAATGAGCAGTTCTTC. Amino acid sequence: CASSLERYNEQFF.

V is TRBV19 and J is TRBJ2-7; 7 nucleotides line up with TRBD1. CDR3 length: 14 residues. CDR1 and CDR2 (germline): LNHDA, SQIVND (reference sequence). The junction had 6 bases not matched to a gene; V was cut back by 5 bases and J by 2 bases. The CDR3 loop reads CASSHRQGAYEQYF. As DNA, the CDR3 is TGTGCCAGTAGTCACCGGCAGGGGGCCTACGAGCAGTACTTC.

The chain has TRBV18 and TRBJ2-2; the match to TRBD1 covers 10 bases. The CDR3 sequence is 16 residues long. With V trimmed by 5 bases and J by 4 bases, 7 bases remained unmatched. Germline V lookup: CDR1 KGHSH, CDR2 LQKENI. CDR3 protein: CASSTGTGAFTGELFF. In nucleotides, the CDR3 is TGTGCCAGCTCAACCGGGACAGGGGCTTTCACCGGGGAGCTGTTTTTT.

V and J are TRBV14 and TRBJ2-5; D call uncertain. The CDR3 covers 13 residues. Trimming left V 1 base short and J 5 bases short, with 8 bases between. The V gene's germline CDR1 is SGHDN and CDR2 FVKESK. CDR3 coding DNA: TGTGCCAGCAGCCAAGTTGGAGCCGAGACCCAGTACTTC. Translation: CASSQVGAETQYF.

The rearrangement links TRBV27 to TRBJ2-7, with 7 bases aligning to TRBD2. The CDR3 consists of 13 residues. Germline assignment: CDR1 MNHEY and CDR2 SMNVEV (reference sequence). J was trimmed by 1 base and V by 6 bases; bases with no gene match: 3. Written as DNA, the CDR3 is TGTGCCAGCAGCCGGACTAGATCCTACGAGCAGTACTTC. Translating it yields CASSRTRSYEQYF.

The chain couples TRBV5-4 to TRBJ2-7, with TRBD2 identical over 12 bases. CDR1 is SGHNT, CDR2 YYREEE, per germline (reference sequence). CDR3 length: 15 residues. The J segment lost 3 bases and the V segment lost 4 bases, leaving 5 bases of the junction unmatched. The CDR3 region is CASSPSGGAYYEQYF. DNA of the CDR3: TGTGCCAGCAGCCCTAGCGGGGGGGCCTACTACGAGCAGTACTTC.

The chain employs TRBV25-1 and TRBJ1-1; D is possibly TRBD1 (5 bases). Trimming pared 2 bases from V and 10 bases from J, leaving 11 bases between. CDR1 is MGHDK, CDR2 SYGVNS, per germline. This CDR3 has 12 residues. CDR3 sequence (DNA): TGTGCCAGCAGTGAAGGCGCGAGGGGAGCTTTCTTT. Translation: CASSEGARGAFF. The variable domain in full, with the rest retrieved from reference TRBV25-1 and TRBJ1-1, is EADIYQTPRYLVIGTGKKITLECSQTMGHDKMYWYQQDPGMELHLIHYSYGVNSTEKGDLSSESTVSRIRTEHFPLTLESARPSHTSQYLCASSEGARGAFFGQGTRLTVV.

CDR3 amino acids: CASAHARALPVNTQYF. The CDR3 nucleotides read TGTGCTAGTGCCCACGCCCGGGCACTTCCCGTGAATACGCAGTATTTT. This chain joins TRBV12-5 and TRBJ2-3; no reliable D call. The CDR3 totals 16 residues. CDR1 and CDR2 (germline): LGHNT, FRNRAP. V was trimmed by 7 bases and J by 7 bases, leaving 24 bases between them.

The chain employs TRBV30 and TRBJ1-1; D unclear. From germline, CDR1 is GTSNPN and CDR2 SVGIG (reference sequence). This CDR3 is built from 13 residues. Trimming stripped 0 bases from V and 8 bases from J, with 13 bases between. The CDR3 loop is CAWSVLKGSEAFF. CDR3 coding DNA: TGTGCCTGGAGTGTATTGAAGGGCAGCGAAGCTTTCTTT.

This clone appeared a few times. The chain has TRBV5-1 and TRBJ2-7; 12 bases line up with TRBD1. Germline trimming cut 0 bases from V and 3 bases from J; bases unmatched to any gene: 4. CDR3 length: 16 amino acids. Germline values: CDR1 SGHRS, CDR2 YFSETQ. The CDR3 DNA reads as TGCGCCAGCAGCTTGGTAGGGACAGGGGGCTTCTACGAGCAGTACTTC. As protein: CASSLVGTGGFYEQYF.

V gene TRBV28 combines with J gene TRBJ2-5; 7 bases map to TRBD2. Germline assignment: CDR1 MDHEN and CDR2 SYDVKM. CDR3 length: 14 residues. With 7 bases clipped from V and 4 bases from J, the junction kept 9 bases outside the gene matches. The CDR3 reads CASNAAGRGETQYF. The CDR3 DNA sequence: TGTGCCAGCAACGCGGCGGGGAGGGGAGAGACCCAGTACTTC.